These 30 T cell receptor beta chains share one sample of origin, sequenced in a study of cytomegalovirus exposure and HLA in healthy donors. PCR involved 60 Vbeta and 13 Jbeta primers. Libraries were prepared by immunoSEQ multiplex PCR; TCRdb keeps only in-frame clonotypes and omits some of them. The table shows 200,000 to 250,000 clones, with under 80% occurring only once. Sequenced material: PBMCs. Every receptor here comes from a woman under 40 in good health and CMV-seronegative.

This sequence joins TRBV4-1 and TRBJ2-7; D might be TRBD1 (5 bases). V lost 3 bases to trimming and J lost 11 bases, with 17 bases between them. The CDR3 has 13 residues. Germline V gene sequence: CDR1 MGHRA, CDR2 YSYEKL. DNA of the CDR3: TGCGCCAGCAGCCACCCAGGGCAAGAGATGAAGTACTTC. Residues: CASSHPGQEMKYF.

The chain combines TRBV2 with TRBJ2-3; 9 bases map to TRBD1. Germline V gene data show CDR1 as SNHLY and CDR2 as FYNNEI. The CDR3 contains 15 residues. Losses at the gene ends were 6 bases for V and 4 bases for J; bases not matched to a gene: 8. CDR3 nucleotides: TGTGCCAGCAGACCCCGTAGACAGGGGGCAGATACGCAGTATTTT. This gives the protein CASRPRRQGADTQYF.

DNA for the CDR3: TGTGCCAGCAGCTTCACGCCTGAGGCGGGAGGTCCCTACGAGCAGTACTTC. This encodes CASSFTPEAGGPYEQYF. The rearrangement uses TRBV7-9 and TRBJ2-7; 8 positions agree with TRBD2. The CDR3 loop spans 17 amino acids. Germline CDR1 reads SEHNR; CDR2 reads FQNEAQ (reference sequence). The V and J ends lost 3 bases and 2 bases, in that order; junction bases with no gene match: 12.

The chain combines TRBV29-1 with TRBJ1-4; no reliable D call. The CDR3 contains 14 residues. Germline V gene lookup returns CDR1 SQVTM and CDR2 ANQGSEA. Trimming shortened V by 0 bases and J by 4 bases, and 9 bases separated the two germline ends. For the CDR3, the DNA is TGCAGCGTTGAAGATCCGGTATATAATGAAAAACTGTTTTTT. Its translation is CSVEDPVYNEKLFF.

The chain is built from TRBV2 and TRBJ1-6; D is possibly TRBD1 (6 bases). V was trimmed by 7 bases and J by 7 bases, leaving 11 bases between them. The germline gives CDR1 SNHLY, CDR2 FYNNEI. The CDR3 covers 13 residues. The CDR3 nucleotides are TGTGCCAGCAAAAATACAGGGAATTCACCCCTCCACTTT. It encodes CASKNTGNSPLHF.

The rearrangement joins TRBV7-9 to TRBJ2-6; the match to TRBD1 covers 7 bases. This CDR3 contains 16 residues. V shed 5 bases, J shed 2 bases, and the junction held 6 bases outside the gene matches. The germline gives CDR1 SEHNR, CDR2 FQNEAQ (reference sequence). The CDR3 DNA reads as TGTGCCAGCAGCCAGAAACAGGGGACTGGGGCCAACGTCCTGACTTTC. This gives the protein CASSQKQGTGANVLTF.

The chain combines TRBV10-3 with TRBJ2-3; no firm D call. The ends were cut back, 5 bases at V and 1 base at J, with 4 bases in the middle. This CDR3 comprises 12 residues. Germline CDR1 ENHRY, CDR2 SYGVKD. The DNA for the CDR3 is TGTGCCATCAGTAGCCGCACAGATACGCAGTATTTT. Protein product: CAISSRTDTQYF.

The chain couples TRBV5-1 to TRBJ1-1; 9 bases agree with TRBD1. In germline, CDR1 is SGHRS, CDR2 YFSETQ. V gave up 6 bases and J gave up 6 bases; unmatched junction bases: 21. The CDR3 is 18 residues long. CDR3 nucleotide sequence: TGCGCCAGCACCCTACGCCCGGGACAGGGCTCAAGAGCGGCTGAAGCTTTCTTT. The encoded protein is CASTLRPGQGSRAAEAFF.

The chain carries TRBV7-8 and TRBJ1-5, with D maybe TRBD1 (5 bases). V was cut by 1 base and J by 4 bases, with 11 bases left in between. Germline CDR1 reads SGHVS; CDR2 reads FQNEAQ. The CDR3 has 15 amino acids. As DNA, the CDR3 is TGTGCCAGCAGCTTAGAGGAGACAGATAATCAGCCCCAGCATTTT. Translation gives CASSLEETDNQPQHF.

The sample holds a few counts of this clone. Germline is not matched at one junction end, which may reflect a read error. CDR3 nucleotides: TGCGCCCTGGGCTTGTACGAGCAGTACTTC. It encodes CALGLYEQYF. This chain links TRBV6-5 with TRBJ2-7; D gene ambiguous. Germline assignment: CDR1 MNHEY and CDR2 SVGAGI. The CDR3 consists of 10 residues.

The CDR3 nucleotides read TGTGCCAGCAGTGAAGTGGGGACAGGGGCCTGGGCCGGGGAGCTGTTTTTT. It is translated as CASSEVGTGAWAGELFF. The chain combines TRBV6-1 with TRBJ2-2, with 10 bases matching TRBD1. Per the germline V gene, CDR1 is MNHNS and CDR2 is SASEGT. This CDR3 is built from 17 residues. V lost 1 base and J lost 6; bases outside the gene matches: 8.

The CDR3 DNA follows: TGTGCCAGCAGCCTGGAGGGACTAGCTAAGGCGACCCAGTACTTC. Amino acids: CASSLEGLAKATQYF. The chain uses TRBV5-6 and TRBJ2-5; 9 bases are a match to TRBD2. The V gene's germline CDR1 is SGHDT and CDR2 YYEEEE. V shed 4 bases, J shed 7 bases, and the junction held 11 bases outside the gene matches. The CDR3 extends over 15 amino acids. Based on the CDR3 plus reference TRBV5-6 and TRBJ2-5, the full variable domain is DAGVTQSPTHLIKTRGQQVTLRCSPKSGHDTVSWYQQALGQGPQFIFQYYEEEERQRGNFPDRFSGHQFPNYSSELNVNALLLGDSALYLCASSLEGLAKATQYFGPGTRLLVL.

In DNA, the CDR3 is TGTGCCAGCAGCCTCCCGGGTCCTCAGTACGAGCAGTACTTC. Its protein is CASSLPGPQYEQYF. This rearrangement joins TRBV7-3 to TRBJ2-7; D remains ambiguous. Germline V gene sequence: CDR1 SGHTA, CDR2 FQGTGA. V gave up 5 bases and J gave up 4 bases, with 15 bases separating them. The CDR3 extends over 14 amino acids.

The J gene is TRBJ1-1, the V gene TRBV5-5; TRBD1 might be the D (5 bases). Trimming left V 1 base short and J 3 bases short, with 10 bases between. The CDR3 totals 14 residues. CDR1 and CDR2 (germline): SGHKS, YYEKEE (reference sequence). As DNA, the CDR3 is TGTGCCAGCAGCTTGCATTCGGGGGACACTGAAGCTTTCTTT. Its protein product is CASSLHSGDTEAFF. The full variable domain, its missing parts supplied by reference TRBV5-5 and TRBJ1-1, is DAGVTQSPTHLIKTRGQQVTLRCSPISGHKSVSWYQQVLGQGPQFIFQYYEKEERGRGNFPDRFSARQFPNYSSELNVNALLLGDSALYLCASSLHSGDTEAFFGQGTRLTVV.

In the case of this clone: Other nucleotide sequences from this sample produce the same CDR3. CDR3 loop: CASSGGQGRYGYTF. The DNA of the CDR3 is TGCGCCAGCAGCGGCGGACAAGGAAGATATGGCTACACCTTC. The rearrangement joins TRBV5-1 to TRBJ1-2; D perhaps matches TRBD1 (5 bases). Trimming removed 4 bases at V and 5 bases at J, with 15 bases between. The CDR3 runs 14 residues. Germline loops: CDR1 SGHRS, CDR2 YFSETQ.

This chain links TRBV6-1 with TRBJ2-3; TRBD1 matches 12 bases. J lost 5 bases, V lost 3 bases, and 6 bases had no gene match. Per germline, CDR1 MNHNS and CDR2 SASEGT. CDR3 length: 16 amino acids. This CDR3 is CASSDPGQGAEDTQYF. The CDR3 nucleotides read TGTGCCAGCAGTGACCCGGGACAGGGGGCTGAAGATACGCAGTATTTT.

The chain recombines TRBV7-6 with TRBJ2-5; a weak D match, TRBD1 (6 bases). This CDR3 has 14 amino acids. CDR1 and CDR2 from the germline V gene are SGHVS and FNYEAQ. With 7 bases removed from V and 4 bases from J, the gap between germline ends came to 16 bases. The CDR3 bases are TGTGCCAGCAAACAGGGCCCTACCCTAGAGACCCAGTACTTC. Amino acid sequence: CASKQGPTLETQYF.

The chain uses TRBV2 and TRBJ1-5; 7 bases are a match to TRBD1. This CDR3 is 12 amino acids long. Germline lookup yields CDR1 SNHLY and CDR2 FYNNEI. V dropped 7 bases and J dropped 6; count of bases not matched to a gene: 3. CDR3 loop: CASKGGTQPQHF. The CDR3 nucleotides are TGTGCCAGCAAAGGGGGCACTCAGCCCCAGCATTTT.

V gene TRBV27 combines with J gene TRBJ1-5; D uncertain. This CDR3 has 15 residues. Deletions cut 7 bases from V and 0 bases from J, with 13 bases between. In germline, CDR1 is MNHEY, CDR2 SMNVEV (reference sequence). CDR3 in DNA: TGTGCCAGCAATCTATCGAGGGATAGCAATCAGCCCCAGCATTTT. Protein product: CASNLSRDSNQPQHF.

The gene calls are TRBV11-2 and TRBJ2-1, with D tentatively TRBD2 (6 bases). CDR1 is SGHAT and CDR2 is FQNNGV in the germline V gene. CDR3 length: 15 residues. Trimming pared 1 base from V and 7 bases from J, leaving 14 bases between. CDR3 sequence: CASSLGSGALNEQFF. DNA for the CDR3: TGTGCCAGCAGCTTAGGTAGCGGTGCCTTGAATGAGCAGTTCTTC.

The V call is TRBV29-1, the J call TRBJ1-2; 9 nucleotides line up with TRBD1. The germline CDR1 and CDR2 sequences are SQVTM and ANQGSEA. The V and J ends lost 6 bases and 4 bases, in that order; junction bases with no gene match: 6. The CDR3 has 13 residues. CDR3 loop: CSVKDRGIYGYTF. CDR3 nucleotide sequence: TGCAGCGTCAAGGACAGGGGAATCTATGGCTACACCTTC.

This clone was seen a few times. This chain uses TRBV11-2 with TRBJ2-5; 7 positions match TRBD1. Germline-derived CDR1 and CDR2 are SGHAT and FQNNGV. Unmatched junction bases numbered 5, after V lost 8 bases and J lost 5 bases. The CDR3 sequence is 12 residues long. The CDR3 bases are TGTGCCAGCGACAGGGATCGGGAGACCCAGTACTTC. Translated: CASDRDRETQYF.

This clone was detected only once. The rearrangement links TRBV12-5 to TRBJ2-1; D possibly corresponds to TRBD1 (5 bases). V was clipped by 2 bases and J by 4 bases, with 21 bases between them. The germline V gene has CDR1 LGHNT and CDR2 FRNRAP. The length of the CDR3 is 18 residues. The CDR3 protein is CASGLMTVVGPFYNEQFF. The CDR3 DNA reads TGTGCTAGTGGTTTGATGACAGTCGTCGGACCATTTTACAATGAGCAGTTCTTC.

The chain couples TRBV5-1 to TRBJ2-3; D possibly corresponds to TRBD2 (7 bases). The V end lost 0 bases, the J end lost 0 bases, and 11 bases lay between the germline ends. CDR3 length equals 16 residues. CDR1 is SGHRS and CDR2 is YFSETQ in the germline V gene. The CDR3 bases are TGCGCCAGCAGCTTGGGGGGGGGCCTCAGCACAGATACGCAGTATTTT. Protein sequence: CASSLGGGLSTDTQYF.

The chain employs TRBV6-5 and TRBJ1-2, with D unclear. V was cut by 6 bases and J by 1 base, with 12 bases left in between. Germline assignment: CDR1 MNHEY and CDR2 SVGAGI. The CDR3 is 14 amino acids. CDR3 protein: CASRFSGSNYGYTF. In DNA form, the CDR3 reads TGTGCCAGCAGATTTTCGGGGAGTAACTATGGCTACACCTTC.

This clone appeared once. This chain connects TRBV9 to TRBJ1-2; D not resolved. Trimming pared 0 bases from V and 4 bases from J, leaving 10 bases between. The germline gives CDR1 SGDLS, CDR2 YYNGEE. This CDR3 region has 14 residues. CDR3 coding DNA: TGTGCCAGCAGCGTAGGAGGCACCAGCTATGGCTACACCTTC. Amino acids: CASSVGGTSYGYTF. The complete variable domain, with remaining parts taken from reference TRBV9 and TRBJ1-2, reads DSGVTQTPKHLITATGQRVTLRCSPRSGDLSVYWYQQSLDQGLQFLIQYYNGEERAKGNILERFSAQQFPDLHSELNLSSLELGDSALYFCASSVGGTSYGYTFGSGTRLTVV.

V gene TRBV7-9 combines with J gene TRBJ2-6; unclear D gene. Germline CDR1 reads SEHNR; CDR2 reads FQNEAQ (reference sequence). Trimming cost V 2 bases and J 3 bases, with 8 bases left between them. The CDR3 has 15 residues. CDR3 residues: CASSLRAYGANVLTF. CDR3 nucleotides: TGTGCCAGCAGCTTACGCGCGTATGGGGCCAACGTCCTGACTTTC.

V usage is TRBV6-1 and J usage is TRBJ2-5; weak D call: TRBD1 (5 bases). CDR1 is MNHNS and CDR2 is SASEGT in the germline V gene. Deletions cut 7 bases from V and 2 bases from J, with 11 bases between. CDR3 length: 13 residues. CDR3 residues: CASTRQFQETQYF. The CDR3 DNA is TGTGCCAGCACAAGACAGTTTCAAGAGACCCAGTACTTC.

This chain uses TRBV5-1 with TRBJ1-3, with D possibly being TRBD1 (5 bases). CDR1 SGHRS and CDR2 YFSETQ come from the germline V gene. The CDR3 covers 15 residues. V lost 4 bases and J 0 bases, leaving 11 bases between the germline ends. The CDR3 here is CASSSTDSSGNTIYF. The CDR3 DNA sequence: TGCGCCAGCAGCAGCACCGACAGCTCTGGAAACACCATATATTTT.

The genes are TRBV29-1 and TRBJ2-3; TRBD2 matches 9 bases. V shed 5 bases, J shed 1 base, and the junction held 7 bases outside the gene matches. Germline V gene data show CDR1 as SQVTM and CDR2 as ANQGSEA. CDR3 size: 15 residues. The CDR3 DNA reads TGCAGCGTTAATTGGACTAGCGAACGCACAGATACGCAGTATTTT. Amino acids: CSVNWTSERTDTQYF.